This TCR beta chain was found in a study of T cells in Graves' hyperthyroidism and ophthalmopathy. The overall study: Peripheral blood draws took place at initial diagnosis, ahead of any treatment.

The PBMCs had their origin in approximately 10 ml of fresh peripheral blood. There are 11 residues in the CDR3. Germline V gene data show CDR1 as KGHDR and CDR2 as SFDVKD. Trimming shortened V by 11 bases and J by 4 bases, and 10 bases separated the two germline ends. The TCR beta CDR3 regions underwent amplification using RNA transcripts as the source. HTBI primers were the set used in a first-round RT-PCR of the TCR CDR3. TCRdb re-called the multiplex PCR reads with MiXCR, one entry per CDR3 protein. The sample lists about 350,000 distinct CDR3 sequences; around a sixth were seen once. V gene TRBV24-1 combines with J gene TRBJ1-1; D not certain. The clonotype was recovered from a woman aged 40 to 55 with Graves' ophthalmopathy. Input material: blood. DNA for the CDR3: TGTGCCATCAGCGGTGGCACTGAAGCTTTCTTT. Encoded protein: CAISGGTEAFF.